This entry lists 23 T cell receptor beta chains sequenced from one sample in a study of blood T cells in healthy people across ages. Then a second PCR, running roughly 6 to 11 cycles, was carried out with a sample-barcoded 5' primer and a J-beta primer mix. MiXCR was run by TCRdb on the 5' RACE reads, yielding one entry per CDR3 protein. The sample shows hundreds of thousands of distinct CDR3 sequences, over 20% of them seen only once. The sample consisted of blood. The origin of the receptors is an older man in good health.

The chain carries TRBV9 and TRBJ2-1, with TRBD1 matching 10 bases. Germline assignment: CDR1 SGDLS and CDR2 YYNGEE. This CDR3 has 16 amino acids. V dropped 4 bases and J dropped 7; count of bases not matched to a gene: 11. Written as DNA, the CDR3 is TGTGCCAGCAGCAAATTTGCCGGGACAGGGGTGAATGAGCAGTTCTTC. Protein product: CASSKFAGTGVNEQFF.

A few counts support this clonotype. The V and J genes are TRBV2 and TRBJ2-5; the match to TRBD1 covers 8 bases. The J call may be mistaken, given a closer DNA end match to TRBJ2-7. Germline V CDR1 and CDR2: SNHLY, FYNNEI. CDR3 length equals 12 residues. The CDR3 DNA is TGTGCCAGCACTAGGGACAGGAACGAGCAGTACTTC. It translates to CASTRDRNEQYF.

This clonotype was seen a few times. The chain joins TRBV14 to TRBJ2-5, with 13 bases identical to TRBD2. The J call may be faulty, since TRBJ2-1 better matches the DNA end. The CDR3 spans 15 residues. Per the germline V gene, CDR1 is SGHDN and CDR2 is FVKESK. The CDR3 DNA is TGTGCCAGCAGCCAAAAACTAGCGGGAGGGCCCGAGCAGTTCTTC. Amino acid sequence: CASSQKLAGGPEQFF.

V usage is TRBV5-1 and J usage is TRBJ1-5; 8 bases map to TRBD1. The germline V gene encodes CDR1 SGHRS and CDR2 YFSETQ. The V segment lost 0 bases and the J segment 6 bases; nucleotides outside the gene matches: 8. CDR3 size: 16 residues. The chain's CDR3 is CASSLVPGGDSQPQHF. The DNA for the CDR3 is TGCGCCAGCAGCTTGGTGCCAGGGGGCGATAGTCAGCCCCAGCATTTT. Looking up the rest from reference TRBV5-1 and TRBJ1-5 gives the full variable domain: KAGVTQTPRYLIKTRGQQVTLSCSPISGHRSVSWYQQTPGQGLQFLFEYFSETQRNKGNFPGRFSGRQFSNSRSEMNVSTLELGDSALYLCASSLVPGGDSQPQHFGDGTRLSIL.

The table lists this clonotype with a few counts. The chain employs TRBV20-1 and TRBJ1-4, with D uncertain. V was trimmed by 1 base and J by 0 bases, leaving 9 bases between them. There are 15 residues in the CDR3. The V gene's germline CDR1 is DFQATT and CDR2 SNEGSKA (reference sequence). The CDR3 sequence is CSARVVGATNEKLFF. DNA of the CDR3: TGCAGTGCTAGAGTTGTTGGAGCAACTAATGAAAAACTGTTTTTT.

Only a few counts were recorded for this clonotype. The chain has TRBV20-1 and TRBJ1-2; D perhaps matches TRBD1 (5 bases). The germline V gene encodes CDR1 DFQATT and CDR2 SNEGSKA (reference sequence). V was pared by 5 bases and J by 4 bases, with 17 bases between. The CDR3 spans 14 residues. Here the CDR3 DNA reads TGCAGTGCTGGGGCCCCGCTTGGGAGCTATGGCTACACCTTC. This translates into CSAGAPLGSYGYTF.

This sequence joins TRBV6-5 and TRBJ2-7; 9 nucleotides match TRBD2. The CDR3 consists of 15 residues. The V segment lost 2 bases and the J segment 5 bases; nucleotides outside the gene matches: 7. CDR1 and CDR2 from the germline V gene are MNHEY and SVGAGI. DNA for the CDR3: TGTGCCAGCAGTTACGGACGTAGCGGGAGACACGAGCAGTACTTC. Residues: CASSYGRSGRHEQYF.

This clonotype was detected a few times. The chain combines TRBV4-1 with TRBJ2-1; the match to TRBD2 covers 16 bases. The CDR3 has 17 residues. V dropped 3 bases and J dropped 7; count of bases not matched to a gene: 6. Germline CDR1 and CDR2: MGHRA and YSYEKL. CDR3 loop: CASSHRGLAGGENEQFF. The CDR3, as DNA: TGCGCCAGCAGCCACAGGGGACTAGCGGGAGGGGAGAATGAGCAGTTCTTC.

The chain joins TRBV10-1 to TRBJ2-1; D is uncertain. V dropped 5 bases and J dropped 6 bases, with 11 bases sitting between them. CDR3 length: 13 residues. Per the germline V gene, CDR1 is WNHNN and CDR2 is SYGVQD (reference sequence). CDR3 nucleotides: TGCGCCAGCAGTAGAGGACGGGCCAATGAGCAGTTCTTC. As protein: CASSRGRANEQFF.

The chain is built from TRBV5-1 and TRBJ2-3; TRBD2 agrees at 14 bases. In germline, CDR1 is SGHRS, CDR2 YFSETQ. V trimming: 4 bases; J trimming: 2 bases; junction bases outside the gene matches: 6. The CDR3 has 17 residues. CDR3 region: CASSPGLAGAITDTQYF. CDR3 coding DNA: TGCGCCAGCAGCCCGGGACTAGCGGGGGCGATCACAGATACGCAGTATTTT.

The chain recombines TRBV6-6 with TRBJ1-6, with D uncertain. The CDR3 extends over 12 amino acids. CDR1 is MNHNY and CDR2 is SVGAGI in the germline V gene (reference sequence). Trimming shortened V by 7 bases and J by 7 bases, and 8 bases separated the two germline ends. The CDR3 DNA reads TGTGCCAGCATGGCAATGAATTCACCCCTCCACTTT. Its protein is CASMAMNSPLHF.

This chain joins TRBV10-3 and TRBJ2-3; 11 nucleotides agree with TRBD1. V lost 4 bases, J lost 2 bases, and 2 bases stayed unmatched. CDR3 size: 15 residues. Germline assignment: CDR1 ENHRY and CDR2 SYGVKD. DNA of the CDR3: TGTGCCATCAGTGGGACAGGGGGCAACACAGATACGCAGTATTTT. This codes for CAISGTGGNTDTQYF.

This clonotype showed up just a few times. This chain connects TRBV29-1 to TRBJ2-1, with D possibly being TRBD2 (5 bases). The J call could be wrong; TRBJ2-7 is a better fit for the DNA end. This CDR3 has 14 amino acids. CDR1 and CDR2 (germline): SQVTM, ANQGSEA. CDR3 nucleotides: TGCAGCGCTGCGGGCGCCCGTACCTCCTACGAGCAGTACTTC. Its translation is CSAAGARTSYEQYF.

Turning to this clonotype: Likely a read error: the CDR3 ends without its conserved phenylalanine or tryptophan. The chain recombines TRBV18 with TRBJ2-5, with TRBD2 identical over 9 bases. This CDR3 comprises 16 residues. Trimming removed 3 bases from V and 1 base from J; junction bases left unmatched: 6. Germline V gene lookup returns CDR1 KGHSH and CDR2 LQKENI. The CDR3 nucleotides are TGTGCCAGCTCACCCTTAGCGGGAGTCCTCCAAGAGACCCAGTACCTC. Protein sequence: CASSPLAGVLQETQYL.

A few counts support this clonotype. This chain joins TRBV24-1 and TRBJ2-5; D is perhaps TRBD1 (7 bases). The V gene's germline CDR1 is KGHDR and CDR2 SFDVKD. This CDR3 is 16 amino acids long. Trimming left V 1 base short and J 7 bases short, with 18 bases between. DNA of the CDR3: TGTGCCACCAGTGATTTTGGCGCAGGGGGGCTTGGGACCCAGTACTTC. Amino acids: CATSDFGAGGLGTQYF.

In this sample, this clonotype turned up a few times. The chain combines TRBV20-1 with TRBJ2-4; 11 positions match TRBD2. Germline V CDR1 and CDR2: DFQATT, SNEGSKA (reference sequence). V gave up 5 bases and J gave up 6 bases; unmatched junction bases: 15. CDR3 length: 17 amino acids. CDR3 bases: TGCAGTGCTCGGATAGCGGGAGGGCCAGGTCATTTAAACATTCAGTACTTC. Translating gives CSARIAGGPGHLNIQYF.

In this sample, this clonotype turned up a few times. The chain is built from TRBV5-5 and TRBJ2-5; D could derive from TRBD1 or TRBD2 (5 bases each). TRBJ2-1 matches the DNA end more closely, so the J call is doubtful. The CDR3 extends over 14 amino acids. Germline V gene lookup returns CDR1 SGHKS and CDR2 YYEKEE (reference sequence). CDR3 sequence (DNA): TGTGCCAGCAGCTTGGGGGACCAGTACAATGAGCAGTTCTTC. Protein sequence: CASSLGDQYNEQFF.

The V and J genes are TRBV7-9 and TRBJ1-2; 7 bases fit TRBD1. V gave up 1 base and J gave up 0 bases; unmatched junction bases: 8. The CDR3 is 17 amino acids. CDR1 and CDR2 (germline): SEHNR, FQNEAQ (reference sequence). CDR3: CASSLGTKTGTNYGYTF. The CDR3 DNA sequence: TGTGCCAGCAGCTTAGGAACTAAGACAGGGACTAACTATGGCTACACCTTC.

This clonotype was counted between two and nine times. The chain has TRBV7-9 and TRBJ1-4; a possible D gene is TRBD1 (5 bases). In germline, CDR1 is SEHNR, CDR2 FQNEAQ (reference sequence). V was trimmed by 4 bases and J by 7 bases, leaving 7 bases between them. The CDR3 contains 12 residues. CDR3 residues: CASSSGGEKLFF. Written as DNA, the CDR3 is TGTGCCAGCAGCTCCGGGGGTGAAAAACTGTTTTTT.

This chain joins TRBV4-1 and TRBJ2-7; TRBD2 matches at 10 bases. The germline CDR1 and CDR2 sequences are MGHRA and YSYEKL. V trimming: 1 base; J trimming: 4 bases; junction bases outside the gene matches: 10. The CDR3 loop spans 17 amino acids. As DNA, the CDR3 is TGCGCCAGCAGCCAAGTAAATAGCGGGAGGTCATCGTACGAGCAGTACTTC. Protein: CASSQVNSGRSSYEQYF.

In this sample, this clonotype turned up a few times. The V and J genes are TRBV3-1 and TRBJ1-1; D uncertain. Trimming removed 1 base at V and 3 bases at J, with 9 bases between. This CDR3 has 14 residues. CDR1 and CDR2 (germline): LGHDT, YNNKEL (reference sequence). CDR3 protein: CASSQAQFYTEAFF. CDR3 sequence (DNA): TGTGCCAGCAGCCAAGCCCAGTTTTACACTGAAGCTTTCTTT.

V gene TRBV6-2 or TRBV6-3 combines with J gene TRBJ2-1; D uncertain. The germline gives CDR1 MNHEY, CDR2 SVGEGT. The CDR3 extends over 13 amino acids. Trimming removed 6 bases from V and 6 bases from J, with 12 bases in between. CDR3 bases: TGTGCCAGCAGAGGTCCCCCCCTCAATGAGCAGTTCTTC. Translation: CASRGPPLNEQFF.

The rearrangement links TRBV7-9 to TRBJ2-3; TRBD2 aligns across 12 bases. Germline V gives CDR1 SEHNR, CDR2 FQNEAQ (reference sequence). This CDR3 spans 19 amino acids. J gave up 3 bases and V 1 base, and 11 bases lay outside the gene matches. CDR3 in DNA: TGTGCCAGCAGCTTAGGACTAGCGGGAGAGACTGTGACTACAGATACGCAGTATTTT. Amino acids: CASSLGLAGETVTTDTQYF.